The source of this T cell receptor beta chain is a study of neurological immune-mediated disorders. V lost 3 bases to trimming and J lost 6 bases, with 9 bases between them. Germline CDR1 reads LGHNT; CDR2 reads FRNRAP. There are 13 residues in the CDR3. As to time point: longitudinal time-point 1 (baseline). This clonotype was seen repeatedly, ten times or more. TCRdb independently ran MiXCR on the 5' RACE reads; one entry per CDR3 protein. This table holds 67,000 or so distinct CDR3 sequences, about an eighth found once. Sequencing input: PBMCs. This rearrangement joins TRBV12-5 to TRBJ2-1; D gene ambiguous. The origin of this receptor is a female donor with HTLV-1-associated myelopathy (HAM/TSP). The CDR3 region has the DNA TGTGCTAGTGGTTTTCCAGATTTCAATGAGCAGTTCTTC. Translation: CASGFPDFNEQFF.